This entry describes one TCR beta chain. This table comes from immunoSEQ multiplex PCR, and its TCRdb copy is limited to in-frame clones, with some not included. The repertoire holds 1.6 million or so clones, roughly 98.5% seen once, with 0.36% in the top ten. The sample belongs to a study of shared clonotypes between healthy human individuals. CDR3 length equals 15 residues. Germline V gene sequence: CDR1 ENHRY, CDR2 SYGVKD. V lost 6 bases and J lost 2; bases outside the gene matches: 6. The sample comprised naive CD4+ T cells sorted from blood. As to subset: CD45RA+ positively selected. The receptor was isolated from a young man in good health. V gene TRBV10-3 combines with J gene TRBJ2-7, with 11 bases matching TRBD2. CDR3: CAIRSGTSGTYEQYF. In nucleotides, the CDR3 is TGTGCCATCAGGTCAGGGACTAGCGGAACCTACGAGCAGTACTTC.